This is a list of T cell receptor beta chains from one sample in a study of T cell repertoires in cytomegalovirus infection. TCRdb re-called the reads through MiXCR, storing one row per CDR3 protein. This sample yields 100,000 to 150,000 distinct CDR3 sequences, of which about 24% are seen a single time; roughly 35% belongs to the top ten. These receptors are not linked to any known antigen. The sequenced sample consisted of PBMCs, sequenced either directly or after in vitro stimulation (not recorded which). These receptors all stem from a human donor in good health (CMV status not recorded). Some clones in this sample may be carry-over from other donors' samples. Each CDR3 is given with its conserved first and last residue. The D gene is left open where the match is weak. Rows may omit the clone size; those that give it use once, few, many or a size class.

j_call d_call v_call clone_size cdr3_aa cdr3_nt
TRBJ2-1 . TRBV12-3/TRBV12-4 . CASTISDEQFF TGTGCCAGCACTATTAGCGATGAGCAGTTCTTC
TRBJ1-4 TRBD1 TRBV20-1 . CSARTGGLGEKLFF TGCAGTGCTAGGACAGGGGGGCTCGGGGAAAAACTGTTTTTT
TRBJ1-3 . TRBV4-1 few CASSKTDGGNTIYF TGCGCCAGCAGCAAAACGGACGGCGGAAACACCATATATTTT
TRBJ2-3 . TRBV7-2 . CASSMDGSSTDTQYF TGTGCCAGCAGCATGGACGGGAGTAGCACAGATACGCAGTATTTT
TRBJ1-5 TRBD1 TRBV20-1 . CSARVPRQGGQPQHF TGCAGTGCTAGAGTCCCACGACAGGGGGGTCAGCCCCAGCATTTT
TRBJ2-2 . TRBV20-1 . CSASIPGKAGELFF TGCAGTGCTAGTATCCCCGGGAAGGCCGGGGAGCTGTTTTTT
TRBJ2-2 TRBD2 TRBV7-8 . CASSFRTSGRKVELFF TGTGCCAGCAGTTTTAGGACTAGCGGGAGAAAGGTGGAGCTGTTTTTT
TRBJ2-1 TRBD2 TRBV19 . CASSLLAGALVDEQFF TGTGCCAGTAGTCTGCTAGCGGGAGCGTTAGTGGATGAGCAGTTCTTC
TRBJ2-1 . TRBV7-6 few CASSSPGLANEQFF TGTGCCAGCAGCTCCCCGGGACTGGCCAATGAGCAGTTCTTC
TRBJ2-7 . TRBV9 . CASSGSPTYEQYF TGTGCCAGCAGCGGGTCCCCGACCTACGAGCAGTACTTC
TRBJ2-1 TRBD2 TRBV6-2/TRBV6-3 many CASSYRGTRIHEQFF TGTGCCAGCAGTTACCGCGGGACTAGAATTCATGAGCAGTTCTTC
TRBJ2-7 . TRBV2 . CASSMWERAVLNF TGTGCCAGCAGTATGTGGGAACGCGCCGTTTTGAACTTC
TRBJ2-1 TRBD2 TRBV28 . CASSSSREGLGQFF TGTGCCAGCAGTTCGTCCCGGGAGGGCCTCGGGCAGTTCTTC
TRBJ2-5 TRBD2 TRBV5-6 few CASSFTPGAGAQYF TGTGCCAGCAGCTTTACCCCAGGTGCGGGGGCCCAGTACTTC
TRBJ2-2 . TRBV10-3 . CAIRKGATANTGELFF TGTGCCATCAGGAAAGGGGCGACGGCGAACACCGGGGAGCTGTTTTTT
TRBJ1-2 . TRBV12-5 . CASGLVLRAQGANYGYTF TGTGCTAGTGGTTTGGTACTTAGGGCCCAGGGAGCTAACTATGGCTACACCTTC
TRBJ1-4 . TRBV24-1 . CATSDSSHEKLFF TGTGCCACCAGTGATTCCTCGCATGAAAAACTGTTTTTT
TRBJ2-1 . TRBV7-8 many CASSYREGDNEQFF TGTGCCAGCAGCTACCGAGAGGGGGACAATGAGCAGTTCTTC
TRBJ1-1 . TRBV19 . CASSIDPRYLPEAFF TGTGCCAGTAGTATAGATCCCCGGTACCTACCTGAAGCTTTCTTT
TRBJ1-5 . TRBV30 . CAFLWWLYQPQHF TGTGCCTTCCTTTGGTGGCTTTATCAGCCCCAGCATTTT
TRBJ1-2 . TRBV7-9 many CASSLSGARDYGYTF TGTGCCAGCAGCTTGTCAGGGGCGCGGGACTATGGCTACACCTTC
TRBJ1-2 . TRBV28 many CASSPGRANYGYTF TGTGCCAGCAGTCCCGGTAGGGCTAACTATGGCTACACCTTC
TRBJ2-1 . TRBV19 . CASSIDLAIYNEQFF TGTGCCAGTAGTATAGATCTAGCTATTTACAATGAGCAGTTCTTC
TRBJ2-1 . TRBV10-3 . CAISENRMGYNEQFF TGTGCCATCAGTGAGAACCGAATGGGCTACAATGAGCAGTTCTTC
TRBJ2-1 TRBD2 TRBV20-1 few CSAGGGGYNEQFF TGCAGTGCTGGGGGGGGGGGCTACAATGAGCAGTTCTTC
TRBJ1-5 . TRBV28 few CASSLYQGGQPQHF TGTGCCAGCAGTTTGTATCAGGGCGGTCAGCCCCAGCATTTT
TRBJ1-2 TRBD1 TRBV7-2 many CASSLEVARGQNGYTF TGTGCCAGCAGCTTAGAGGTCGCCAGGGGGCAAAATGGCTACACCTTC
TRBJ2-1 . TRBV12-3/TRBV12-4 many CASSLGSSGYNEQFF TGTGCCAGCAGTTTGGGGAGTTCAGGGTACAATGAGCAGTTCTTC
TRBJ1-2 . TRBV28 many CASSPPGGYGYTF TGTGCCAGCAGTCCTCCCGGGGGGTATGGCTACACCTTC
TRBJ2-7 . TRBV12-3/TRBV12-4 . CASSFELSVNRPYEQYF TGTGCCAGCAGTTTTGAGTTATCGGTGAACAGGCCCTACGAGCAGTACTTC
TRBJ1-2 . TRBV7-8 many CASSLDANGEGYTF TGTGCCAGCAGCTTAGACGCGAACGGGGAGGGCTACACCTTC
TRBJ2-1 . TRBV11-2 many CASSLASGPYNEQFF TGTGCCAGCAGCTTAGCCAGCGGCCCATACAATGAGCAGTTCTTC
TRBJ2-7 . TRBV20-1 few CSAPSDSYEQYF TGCAGTGCTCCTTCGGACTCCTACGAGCAGTACTTC
TRBJ1-1 . TRBV7-2 . CASSFLGREAFF TGTGCCAGCAGCTTCCTTGGCCGAGAGGCTTTCTTT
TRBJ2-3 . TRBV6-5 few CASSYPGTDTQYF TGTGCCAGCAGTTACCCGGGCACAGATACGCAGTATTTT
TRBJ2-3 TRBD2 TRBV4-3 . CASSQDVASGYTDTQYF TGCGCCAGCAGCCAAGACGTGGCTAGCGGCTACACAGATACGCAGTATTTT
TRBJ2-7 . TRBV12-3/TRBV12-4 many CASSDRLSYEQYF TGTGCCAGCAGTGACAGGCTGTCCTACGAGCAGTACTTC
TRBJ2-3 . TRBV12-3/TRBV12-4 many CASTPDWADTQYF TGTGCCAGCACCCCCGACTGGGCAGATACGCAGTATTTT
TRBJ1-1 TRBD1 TRBV7-2 few CASSLDRAEEAFF TGTGCCAGCAGCTTGGACAGGGCGGAGGAAGCTTTCTTT
TRBJ2-1 TRBD2 TRBV13 . CASSLGSGRADNEQFF TGTGCCAGCAGCTTAGGTTCCGGGAGGGCGGACAATGAGCAGTTCTTC
TRBJ1-5 . TRBV20-1 few CSARGISNVEPQHF TGCAGTGCTAGAGGAATCAGCAATGTTGAGCCCCAGCATTTT
TRBJ2-7 . TRBV19 . CASSRRTDATYEQYF TGTGCCAGTAGTAGAAGGACGGATGCCACCTACGAGCAGTACTTC
TRBJ1-4 . TRBV10-3 few CAISEKQGPISKLFF TGTGCCATCAGTGAGAAGCAGGGGCCGATTTCTAAACTGTTTTTT
TRBJ2-1 . TRBV27 once CASSLVAGSNEQFF TGTGCCAGCAGTTTGGTGGCAGGGTCCAATGAGCAGTTCTTC
TRBJ2-5 . TRBV7-2 many CASSLVVGREYF TGTGCCAGCAGCTTGGTGGTAGGAAGGGAGTACTTC
TRBJ2-1 TRBD2 TRBV7-9 many CASSSANGRGEQFF TGTGCCAGCAGCTCTGCGAACGGGAGGGGTGAGCAGTTCTTC
TRBJ2-1 TRBD1 TRBV5-6 . CASSRTGIYEQFF TGTGCCAGCAGCCGGACAGGTATCTATGAGCAGTTCTTC
TRBJ2-1 TRBD2 TRBV20-1 . CSGAWGLAGGMGNEQFF TGCAGCGGTGCTTGGGGACTAGCGGGAGGGATGGGAAATGAGCAGTTCTTC
TRBJ2-5 . TRBV20-1 few CSARDLVGRGGETQYF TGCAGTGCTAGAGATCTGGTGGGGAGGGGGGGGGAGACCCAGTACTTC
TRBJ2-7 . TRBV7-3 many CASSLRNGVSYEQYF TGTGCCAGCAGCTTAAGGAACGGGGTCTCCTACGAGCAGTACTTC
TRBJ2-2 . TRBV7-8 few CASSSHRVIAGELFF TGTGCCAGCAGCTCTCACAGGGTTATAGCCGGGGAGCTGTTTTTT
TRBJ2-1 TRBD1 TRBV7-2 many CASSAGTGTYNEQFF TGTGCCAGCAGCGCAGGGACAGGTACCTACAATGAGCAGTTCTTC
TRBJ2-3 . TRBV5-1 . CASSLEGPGTDTQYF TGCGCCAGCAGCTTGGAGGGGCCAGGCACAGATACGCAGTATTTT
TRBJ1-2 TRBD1 TRBV29-1 . CSARTGLYGYTF TGCAGCGCCCGGACAGGCCTCTATGGCTACACCTTC
TRBJ1-2 . TRBV6-2/TRBV6-3 few CASSYSMGRQTINFYGYTF TGTGCCAGCAGTTACTCGATGGGCCGGCAGACGATAAACTTCTATGGCTACACCTTC
TRBJ2-3 TRBD2 TRBV20-1 few CSASQLAGGADTQYF TGCAGTGCTAGCCAACTAGCGGGAGGAGCAGATACGCAGTATTTT